This T cell receptor (beta chain) was identified in a study of response to subunit inactivated influenza vaccine. Overall study findings and caveats: The authors proposed limited new T cell recruitment per seasonal influenza vaccination.

In its sample, this clonotype was seen many times. Its antigen is still unknown. TCRdb itself ran the RT-PCR reads through MiXCR, one entry per CDR3 protein. In the table there are about 610,000 distinct CDR3 sequences, about 14% of which are singletons. The receptor was derived from a man in his fifties who received an inactivated influenza vaccine. The specimen comprised PBMCs from blood, sampled roughly 12 days after vaccination.

The CDR3 bases are TGTGCCACACTGGGGGTGAACACTGAAGCTTTCTTT. Its protein is CATLGVNTEAFF. The rearrangement uses TRBV6-5 and TRBJ1-1; possible D gene TRBD1, 5 bases. Germline-derived CDR1 and CDR2 are MNHEY and SVGAGI. The CDR3 is 12 residues long. The V and J ends lost 10 bases and 0 bases respectively, with 9 bases between them.